The sequence of this TCR beta chain was determined in a study of cytotoxic CD8 clonotypes in ibrutinib-treated CLL (TCRdb year 2021). In terms of the full investigation: The cohort was composed of roughly ten relapsed/refractory and fewer than 16 treatment-naive patients; IGHV unmutated status was identified in 17 patients. Partial responses were observed in approximately 24 patients and complete responses in 2; after a median follow-up of roughly 72 months, remission was maintained in roughly 15 patients and progression was observed in approximately twelve. Response samples were obtained after a median of approximately 12 months of treatment, with a range of about 6 to 36 months. Samples averaged about 260,000 productive templates and approximately 100,000 productive rearrangements. Longitudinal samples were obtainable from 26 of the 86 participants in the trial. Cryopreserved peripheral blood mononuclear cells were obtained prior to treatment, at the time of response, and at either disease progression or sustained remission.

Each clonotype received, on average, approximately 9.9x coverage in deep resolution sequencing performed on a MiSeq, where the target depth lay between 1 in 1 million and 1 in 200,000 T cells. The immunoSEQ hsTCRB Kit was used to generate the TCR beta libraries. Concerning the study's data processing: ImmunoSEQ Data Assistant and ImmunoSEQ Analyzer were used for data analysis, and V, D and J genes were assigned according to IMGT definitions. Clonality, which ranges from 0 to 1, was calculated by subtracting the normalized Shannon entropy of productive rearrangement frequencies from one. Public clonotype analysis was restricted to overrepresented clonotypes comprising at least 0.05% of each patient's repertoire. Roughly 13 repertoires from age-matched healthy donors, obtained from immuneACCESS, served as clonality controls. Entries here come from immuneACCESS through TCRdb and include only in-frame sequences with V and J called. Some clones fail to appear in such tables; in the studies checked, an unresolved V gene covers under half of the shortfall, and the cause of the remainder is unknown. V and J calls and clone size come straight from that table; D and trimming were deduced from the DNA. A total of tens of thousands of clones appear in this sample, approximately 51% of them only once. Of the sample, 18% is held by the ten largest clones.

For TCR beta library preparation, approximately 2 micrograms of genomic DNA were isolated from cryopreserved PBMCs. Longitudinal blood samples from CLL patients on ibrutinib monotherapy were analyzed using high-throughput TCR beta sequencing. The patients were enrolled in a single-center, open-label phase 2 trial of ibrutinib monotherapy. Turning to this clone: No antigen is known for it. No base qualities exist here, and no much larger clone lies one base off it.

Taken from cysteine to phenylalanine, the CDR3 has 14 residues. Only CDR3 DNA remains: 42 bases, in frame from the first base. Trimming removed 6 bases from V and 4 bases from J, leaving 12 bases between the germline ends. From the germline V gene (reference sequence), CDR1 is MNHEY and CDR2 is SMNVEV. General findings and caveats noted by the study authors: At baseline, clonality was higher than in age-matched healthy donors and showed a strong correlation with circulating CD8+ T-cell counts. Clonality increased at ibrutinib response, stayed stable in sustained remission, and fell back toward baseline at progression. Public clonotypes were rare and either shrank or stayed stable during treatment, and the rise in clonality at ibrutinib response reflected expansion of private clonotypes. Sampling times were not matched between patients in sustained remission and patients whose disease was progressing, and lymph node repertoires were not examined.

Source: PBMCs, taken before ibrutinib treatment. The chain was built from TRBV27 and TRBJ2-2; the best D guess is TRBD2, with 6 bases matching. This sequence was found in a human donor with chronic lymphocytic leukemia. The CDR3 here reads CASSSGVSTGELFF. At the DNA level, the sequence is TGTGCCAGCAGCTCGGGGGTGAGCACCGGGGAGCTGTTTTTT.